The 27 T cell receptor beta chains below all came from one sample that was sequenced in a study of cytomegalovirus exposure and HLA in healthy donors. Vbeta (60) and Jbeta (13) primers were used in the PCR. Repertoires were generated with immunoSEQ multiplex PCR, while TCRdb's copy carries only in-frame clones and drops some. The table shows about 130,000 clones, with 70% to 80% occurring only once. Sequenced input: PBMCs. Every receptor here comes from a female donor in good health and CMV-seronegative.

The V and J genes are TRBV9 and TRBJ1-2; no firm D call. CDR1 and CDR2 from the germline V gene are SGDLS and YYNGEE. The CDR3 loop spans 13 amino acids. V lost 4 bases and J 5 bases, leaving 12 bases between the germline ends. The CDR3: CASSPDWEYGYTF. DNA of the CDR3: TGTGCCAGCAGCCCAGACTGGGAGTATGGCTACACCTTC.

The chain links TRBV6-6 to TRBJ2-3, with 7 bases that match TRBD2. V was pared by 7 bases and J by 4 bases, with 14 bases of the junction left unmatched. The CDR3 runs to 16 residues. Looked up from germline, CDR1 is MNHNY and CDR2 is SVGAGI (reference sequence). This CDR3 is CASTRFEAGASDTQYF. The CDR3 coding sequence is TGTGCCAGCACCAGATTTGAGGCGGGAGCGTCAGATACGCAGTATTTT.

V gene TRBV6-1 combines with J gene TRBJ2-7; 10 bases line up with TRBD1. V was pared by 2 bases and J by 2 bases, with 6 bases of the junction left unmatched. The CDR3 is 16 amino acids. From germline, CDR1 is MNHNS and CDR2 SASEGT. This chain's CDR3 is CASSEIWTGGAYEQYF. CDR3 nucleotide sequence: TGTGCCAGCAGTGAAATCTGGACAGGGGGGGCCTACGAGCAGTACTTC.

The chain joins TRBV28 to TRBJ2-5; 10 bases agree with TRBD2. This CDR3 has 16 residues. Germline V gene lookup returns CDR1 MDHEN and CDR2 SYDVKM. V shed 4 bases, J shed 4 bases, and the junction held 9 bases outside the gene matches. CDR3: CASSSEASGRLETQYF. CDR3 nucleotides: TGTGCCAGCAGTTCGGAGGCTAGCGGGAGATTAGAGACCCAGTACTTC.

The chain joins TRBV4-3 to TRBJ2-7; 10 nucleotides align to TRBD2. Per the germline V gene, CDR1 is LGHNA and CDR2 is YSLEER. V shed 4 bases and J 2 bases; nucleotides not matched to a gene: 5. The CDR3 totals 15 residues. CDR3 residues: CASSPEREGAYEQYF. CDR3 bases: TGCGCCAGCAGCCCCGAGCGGGAGGGGGCCTACGAGCAGTACTTC.

The chain uses TRBV7-2 and TRBJ2-7, with TRBD2 identical over 10 bases. Trimming cost V 5 bases and J 2 bases; bases outside gene matches: 6. The germline V gene has CDR1 SGHTA and CDR2 FQGNSA. The CDR3 contains 15 residues. CDR3 nucleotide sequence: TGTGCCAGCAGCCTCAAGCGGGAGGGTGCCTACGAGCAGTACTTC. Translating it yields CASSLKREGAYEQYF.

V gene TRBV18 combines with J gene TRBJ2-2, with no clear D. CDR1 is KGHSH, CDR2 LQKENI, per germline. This CDR3 region has 15 residues. Trimming removed 1 base from V and 6 bases from J, with 12 bases in between. The CDR3 nucleotides are TGTGCCAGCTCACCACTTGGGCCCCACCCCGGGGAGCTGTTTTTT. This encodes CASSPLGPHPGELFF.

Comment on this clone: Germline is not matched at one junction end, which may reflect a read error. The rearrangement links TRBV10-3 to TRBJ2-3, with a possible D match to TRBD2 (6 bases). CDR1 is ENHRY, CDR2 SYGVKD, per germline. The CDR3 is made up of 16 amino acids. CDR3 sequence (DNA): TGTGCCATCAGTAAGTCTAGCGAGTCCCAGGCAGATACGCAGTATTTT. This gives the protein CAISKSSESQADTQYF.

The chain uses TRBV5-1 and TRBJ1-4, with 7 bases lining up with TRBD1. This CDR3 comprises 14 residues. Germline V gene data show CDR1 as SGHRS and CDR2 as YFSETQ. J was trimmed by 6 bases and V by 3 bases; bases with no gene match: 5. CDR3 residues: CASSWGTADEKLFF. The CDR3 DNA reads TGCGCCAGCAGCTGGGGGACAGCCGATGAAAAACTGTTTTTT.

CDR3 DNA: TGTGCCACCAGCAGAGATCGGGGGTCAAACACTGAAGCTTTCTTT. Translating it yields CATSRDRGSNTEAFF. The chain employs TRBV15 and TRBJ1-1; possible D gene TRBD1, 5 bases. Trimming shortened V by 0 bases and J by 2 bases, and 10 bases separated the two germline ends. CDR3 length: 15 residues. Germline loops: CDR1 LNHNV, CDR2 YYDKDF (reference sequence).

This clone appeared once. CDR3 sequence (DNA): TGTGCCAGCACCCAGGGGCAAGAGACCCAGTACTTC. Translating gives CASTQGQETQYF. V usage is TRBV28 and J usage is TRBJ2-5, with a possible D match to TRBD1 (6 bases). This CDR3 has 12 amino acids. The germline gives CDR1 MDHEN, CDR2 SYDVKM. V lost 7 bases to trimming and J lost 2 bases, with 8 bases between them.

The sample holds one count of this clone. This sequence joins TRBV7-2 and TRBJ2-6, with 7 bases fitting TRBD1. The CDR3 sequence is 16 residues long. V was clipped by 5 bases and J by 2 bases; unmatched bases: 6. The germline gives CDR1 SGHTA, CDR2 FQGNSA. For the CDR3, the DNA is TGTGCCAGCAGCCGACAGGGATCTACTGGGGCCAACGTCCTGACTTTC. Translated, it gives CASSRQGSTGANVLTF.

The chain combines TRBV29-1 with TRBJ2-5, with 7 bases matching TRBD2. Germline trimming cut 8 bases from V and 7 bases from J; bases unmatched to any gene: 4. Germline V gene lookup returns CDR1 SQVTM and CDR2 ANQGSEA. This CDR3 is built from 10 residues. The CDR3 loop reads CSSGEGTQYF. DNA of the CDR3: TGCAGCTCCGGGGAGGGGACCCAGTACTTC.

CDR3 amino acids: CATNPGAGGPYEQYF. CDR3 DNA: TGTGCCACTAACCCCGGGGCAGGGGGTCCCTACGAGCAGTACTTC. V gene TRBV19 combines with J gene TRBJ2-7, with 7 bases aligning to TRBD1. Germline V gene sequence: CDR1 LNHDA, CDR2 SQIVND (reference sequence). This CDR3 is 15 amino acids long. Losses at the gene ends were 10 bases for V and 2 bases for J; bases not matched to a gene: 14.

The chain couples TRBV7-9 to TRBJ1-1, with 9 bases matching TRBD1. The CDR3 loop spans 16 amino acids. Germline lookup yields CDR1 SEHNR and CDR2 FQNEAQ (reference sequence). The V gene end was trimmed by 2 bases and the J gene end by 6 bases; junction bases not matched to a gene: 10. The CDR3 DNA is TGTGCCAGCAGCTTATTGAGCCTACAGGGGGCGCCTGAAGCTTTCTTT. This encodes CASSLLSLQGAPEAFF.

The J gene is TRBJ2-3, the V gene TRBV5-1; TRBD2 might be the D (7 bases). Trimming took 5 bases from V and 6 from J, leaving 19 bases between them. This CDR3 has 15 residues. Looked up from germline, CDR1 is SGHRS and CDR2 is YFSETQ. DNA of the CDR3: TGCGCCAGCAGTTTTAGCGGAGGGGGGGGCGATACGCAGTATTTT. The encoded protein is CASSFSGGGGDTQYF.

The table lists this clone with a few counts. The V call is TRBV4-2, the J call TRBJ2-5; 7 bases agree with TRBD2. Germline V CDR1 and CDR2: LGHNA, YNFKEQ. Unmatched junction bases numbered 6, after V lost 0 bases and J lost 5 bases. This CDR3 has 15 residues. The CDR3 DNA reads TGTGCCAGCAGCCAAGATCGTTGGGGAGGGGAGACCCAGTACTTC. This sequence encodes CASSQDRWGGETQYF.

The chain uses TRBV7-6 and TRBJ1-5; D gene uncertain. The V and J ends lost 5 bases and 3 bases respectively, with 11 bases between them. Germline V gene sequence: CDR1 SGHVS, CDR2 FNYEAQ. The CDR3 has 14 residues. In DNA, the CDR3 is TGTGCCAGCAGCCCTCAGAGGGACAATCAGCCCCAGCATTTT. It encodes CASSPQRDNQPQHF.

The chain has TRBV7-2 and TRBJ2-7; the match to TRBD2 covers 8 bases. The germline CDR1 and CDR2 sequences are SGHTA and FQGNSA. The CDR3 totals 16 residues. V lost 1 base to trimming and J lost 0 bases; unmatched junction nucleotides: 5. The CDR3 DNA sequence: TGTGCCAGCAGCTTAGTAGGGGGGACTAGCTCCTACGAGCAGTACTTC. This codes for CASSLVGGTSSYEQYF.

This chain links TRBV5-6 with TRBJ2-7; D might be TRBD2 (6 bases). This CDR3 has 16 amino acids. Per the germline V gene, CDR1 is SGHDT and CDR2 is YYEEEE. The germline V and J ends were trimmed by 4 bases and 1 base, with 18 bases remaining between them. The CDR3 DNA follows: TGTGCCAGCAGCCCCCTAGGGGCGGGAAATTCCTACGAGCAGTACTTC. This translates into CASSPLGAGNSYEQYF.

V usage is TRBV29-1 and J usage is TRBJ1-1, with 8 bases lining up with TRBD1. This CDR3 comprises 13 residues. Germline-derived CDR1 and CDR2 are SQVTM and ANQGSEA. J lost 1 base, V lost 7 bases, and 5 bases had no gene match. CDR3 sequence reads: CSGQGAGNTEAFF. The DNA of the CDR3 is TGCAGCGGTCAGGGGGCTGGGAACACTGAAGCTTTCTTT.

The table lists this clone with a count of one. The chain carries TRBV6-5 and TRBJ1-1; no clear D. The CDR3 is made up of 14 amino acids. Trimming took 0 bases from V and 6 from J, leaving 11 bases between them. Germline V gene data show CDR1 as MNHEY and CDR2 as SVGAGI. CDR3 amino acids: CASSYSLQRSEAFF. CDR3 in DNA: TGTGCCAGCAGTTACTCCTTACAGAGATCTGAAGCTTTCTTT.

The chain combines TRBV28 with TRBJ2-7; TRBD2 is a possible D gene (6 bases). The germline gives CDR1 MDHEN, CDR2 SYDVKM. The ends were cut back, 6 bases at V and 4 bases at J, with 16 bases in the middle. The CDR3 has 14 amino acids. Written as DNA, the CDR3 is TGTGCCAGCAGCTCCGGGACTCCTAATTACGAGCAGTACTTC. This codes for CASSSGTPNYEQYF.

The genes are TRBV4-1 and TRBJ1-3; 8 bases map to TRBD1. V was clipped by 5 bases and J by 6 bases; unmatched bases: 21. Germline V CDR1 and CDR2: MGHRA, YSYEKL. The CDR3 is made up of 19 amino acids. CDR3 coding DNA: TGCGCCAGCAGCACGATTCAAGACAGGGGTCGTACTCGCGCAAACACCATATATTTT. Translation: CASSTIQDRGRTRANTIYF.

The V gene is TRBV6-6, the J gene TRBJ2-1; D may be TRBD2 (6 bases). The CDR3 length is 13 residues. From germline, CDR1 is MNHNY and CDR2 SVGAGI (reference sequence). Trimming left V 4 bases short and J 9 bases short, with 13 bases between. CDR3 nucleotide sequence: TGTGCCAGCAGTTTCCGGGACTCCGGTGAGCAGTTCTTC. It is translated as CASSFRDSGEQFF.

The rearrangement joins TRBV4-3 to TRBJ2-3; possible D gene TRBD1, 5 bases. Germline V gene lookup returns CDR1 LGHNA and CDR2 YSLEER. The CDR3 length is 13 residues. The V gene lost 5 bases and the J gene lost 0 bases, with 6 bases spanning the gap. The CDR3 DNA follows: TGCGCCAGCAGCGGACACAGCACAGATACGCAGTATTTT. It encodes CASSGHSTDTQYF.

The chain joins TRBV6-5 to TRBJ2-5; D is ambiguous. The closer fit of TRBJ2-7 to the DNA end suggests the J call may be wrong. CDR1 is MNHEY and CDR2 is SVGAGI in the germline V gene. This CDR3 has 15 residues. In DNA form, the CDR3 reads TGTGCCAGCAGCCGTCCGGCAGCGAATCCCTACGAGCAGTACTTC. It is translated as CASSRPAANPYEQYF.